Listed here is a single T cell receptor (beta chain). Assay: immunoSEQ multiplex PCR; the TCRdb copy retains only in-frame clones and omits some. The data contain approximately 40,000 clones, roughly 92% of them singletons. These data originate in a study of T cell changes during pregnancy in multiple sclerosis. The sequencing input was peripheral blood. The receptor's source is a female donor with multiple sclerosis, enrolled in a pregnancy study.

The CDR3 sequence is CASSLAGRAGYGYTF. In DNA form, the CDR3 reads TGCGCCAGCAGCTTGGCCGGGCGGGCCGGGTATGGCTACACCTTC. The chain employs TRBV5-1 and TRBJ1-2; no clear D. The CDR3 is made up of 15 amino acids. The germline V gene encodes CDR1 SGHRS and CDR2 YFSETQ. Trimming left V 0 bases short and J 5 bases short, with 14 bases between.